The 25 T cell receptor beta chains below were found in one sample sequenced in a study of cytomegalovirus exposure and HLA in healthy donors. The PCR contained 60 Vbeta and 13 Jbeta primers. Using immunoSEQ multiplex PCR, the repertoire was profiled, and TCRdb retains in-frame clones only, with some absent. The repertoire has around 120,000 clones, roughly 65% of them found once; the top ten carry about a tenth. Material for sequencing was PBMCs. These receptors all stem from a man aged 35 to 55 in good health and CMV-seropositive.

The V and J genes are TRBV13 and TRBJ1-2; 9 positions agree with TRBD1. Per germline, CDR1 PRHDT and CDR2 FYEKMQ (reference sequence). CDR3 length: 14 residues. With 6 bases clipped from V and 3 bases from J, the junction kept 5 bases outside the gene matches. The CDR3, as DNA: TGTGCCAGCAGGGGACAGGGAGAATACTATGGCTACACCTTC. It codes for CASRGQGEYYGYTF.

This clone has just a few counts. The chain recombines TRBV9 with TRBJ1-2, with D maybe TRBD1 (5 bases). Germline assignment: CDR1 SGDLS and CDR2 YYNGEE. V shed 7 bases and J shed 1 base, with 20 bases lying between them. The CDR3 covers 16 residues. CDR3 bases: TGTGCCAGCTATGACAGTCGGACGGGTGTTAACTATGGCTACACCTTC. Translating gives CASYDSRTGVNYGYTF.

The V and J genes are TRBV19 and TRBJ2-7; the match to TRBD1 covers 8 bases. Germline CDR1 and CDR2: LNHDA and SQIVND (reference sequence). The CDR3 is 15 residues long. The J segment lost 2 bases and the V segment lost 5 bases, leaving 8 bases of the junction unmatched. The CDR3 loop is CASSQGTGFPYEQYF. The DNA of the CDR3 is TGTGCCAGTAGTCAAGGGACAGGTTTTCCCTACGAGCAGTACTTC.

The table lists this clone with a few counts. DNA of the CDR3: TGCGCCAGCAGCCAAGACAGCGGGGGGGCCCTATTTACGCAGTATTTT. Translated, it gives CASSQDSGGALFTQYF. The chain joins TRBV4-1 to TRBJ2-3, with TRBD2 matching over 10 bases. The CDR3 extends over 16 amino acids. The germline gives CDR1 MGHRA, CDR2 YSYEKL. The V segment lost 0 bases and the J segment 8 bases; nucleotides outside the gene matches: 8.

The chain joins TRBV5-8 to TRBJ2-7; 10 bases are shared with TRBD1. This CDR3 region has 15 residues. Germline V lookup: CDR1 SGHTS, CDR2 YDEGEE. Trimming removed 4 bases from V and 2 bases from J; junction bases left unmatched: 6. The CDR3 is CASSGPGQGAYEQYF. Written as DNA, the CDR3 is TGTGCCAGCAGCGGGCCCGGACAGGGGGCCTACGAGCAGTACTTC.

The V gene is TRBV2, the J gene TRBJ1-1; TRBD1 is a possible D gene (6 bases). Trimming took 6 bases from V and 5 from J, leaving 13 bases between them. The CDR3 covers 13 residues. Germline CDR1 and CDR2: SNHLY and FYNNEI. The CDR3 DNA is TGTGCCAGCAGGATACAGGGAAGAACTGAAGCTTTCTTT. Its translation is CASRIQGRTEAFF.

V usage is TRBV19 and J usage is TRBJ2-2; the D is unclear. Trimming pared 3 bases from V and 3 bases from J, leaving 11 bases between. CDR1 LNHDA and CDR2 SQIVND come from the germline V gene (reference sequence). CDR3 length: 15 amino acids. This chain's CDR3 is CASSIGLVHTGELFF. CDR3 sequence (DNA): TGTGCCAGTAGTATCGGGTTGGTCCACACCGGGGAGCTGTTTTTT.

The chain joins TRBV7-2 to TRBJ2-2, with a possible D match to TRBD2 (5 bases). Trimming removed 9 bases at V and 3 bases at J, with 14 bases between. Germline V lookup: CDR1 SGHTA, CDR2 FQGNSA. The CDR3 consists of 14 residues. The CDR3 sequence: CASDPGLDTGELFF. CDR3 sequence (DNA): TGTGCCAGTGATCCGGGATTGGACACCGGGGAGCTGTTTTTT.

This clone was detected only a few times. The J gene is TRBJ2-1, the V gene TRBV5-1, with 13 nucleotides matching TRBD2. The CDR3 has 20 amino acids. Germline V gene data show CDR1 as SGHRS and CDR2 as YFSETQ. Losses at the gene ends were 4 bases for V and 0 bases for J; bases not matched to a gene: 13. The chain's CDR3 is CASSIPGTSGAYSSYNEQFF. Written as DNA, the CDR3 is TGCGCCAGCAGCATACCGGGGACTAGCGGGGCCTACAGCTCCTACAATGAGCAGTTCTTC.

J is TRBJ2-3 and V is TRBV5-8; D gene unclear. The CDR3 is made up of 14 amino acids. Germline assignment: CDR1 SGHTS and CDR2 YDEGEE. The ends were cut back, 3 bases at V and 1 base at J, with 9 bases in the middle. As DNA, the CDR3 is TGTGCCAGCAGCTCCAACCCGGGCACAGATACGCAGTATTTT. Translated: CASSSNPGTDTQYF. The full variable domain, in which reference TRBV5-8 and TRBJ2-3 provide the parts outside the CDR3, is EAGVTQSPTHLIKTRGQQATLRCSPISGHTSVYWYQQALGLGLQFLLWYDEGEERNRGNFPPRFSGRQFPNYSSELNVNALELEDSALYLCASSSNPGTDTQYFGPGTRLTVL.

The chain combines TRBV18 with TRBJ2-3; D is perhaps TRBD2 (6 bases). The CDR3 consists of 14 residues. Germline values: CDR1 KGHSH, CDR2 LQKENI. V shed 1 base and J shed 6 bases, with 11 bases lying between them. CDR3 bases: TGTGCCAGCTCACCACTAGCGGACGCGGATACGCAGTATTTT. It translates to CASSPLADADTQYF.

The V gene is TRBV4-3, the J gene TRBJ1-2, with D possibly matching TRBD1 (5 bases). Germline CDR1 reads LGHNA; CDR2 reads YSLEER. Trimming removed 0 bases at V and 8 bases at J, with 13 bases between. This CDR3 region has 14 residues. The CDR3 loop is CASSQEGGLGGYTF. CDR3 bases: TGCGCCAGCAGCCAAGAGGGGGGGTTGGGGGGCTACACCTTC.

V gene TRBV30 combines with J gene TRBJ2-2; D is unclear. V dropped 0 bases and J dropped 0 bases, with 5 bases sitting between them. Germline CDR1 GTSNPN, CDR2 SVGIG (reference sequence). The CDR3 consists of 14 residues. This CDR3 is CAWSVQANTGELFF. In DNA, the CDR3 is TGTGCCTGGAGTGTACAAGCGAACACCGGGGAGCTGTTTTTT.

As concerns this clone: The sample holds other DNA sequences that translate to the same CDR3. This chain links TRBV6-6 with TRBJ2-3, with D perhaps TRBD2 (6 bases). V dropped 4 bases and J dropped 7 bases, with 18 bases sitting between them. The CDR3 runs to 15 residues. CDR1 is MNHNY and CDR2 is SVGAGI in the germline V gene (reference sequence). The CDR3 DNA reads TGTGCCAGCAGTTGGGAGGCGGGGAGTCCATATACGCAGTATTTT. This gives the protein CASSWEAGSPYTQYF.

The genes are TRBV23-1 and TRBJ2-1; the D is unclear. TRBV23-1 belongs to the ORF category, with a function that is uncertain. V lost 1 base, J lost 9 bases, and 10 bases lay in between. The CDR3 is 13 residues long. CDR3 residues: CASSQWQAGEQFF. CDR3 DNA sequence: TGCGCCAGCAGTCAATGGCAGGCTGGTGAGCAGTTCTTC.

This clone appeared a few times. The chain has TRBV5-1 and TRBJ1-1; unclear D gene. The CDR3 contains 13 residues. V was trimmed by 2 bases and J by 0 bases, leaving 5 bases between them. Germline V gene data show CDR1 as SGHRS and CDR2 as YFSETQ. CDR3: CASSFNVNTEAFF. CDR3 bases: TGCGCCAGCAGCTTCAATGTGAACACTGAAGCTTTCTTT.

CDR3 coding DNA: TGCGCCAGCAGCGTACAGGGCAACGGTGGCGAAAAACTGTTTTTT. Protein: CASSVQGNGGEKLFF. This chain uses TRBV5-1 with TRBJ1-4; possibly TRBD1 for D (6 bases). This CDR3 has 15 amino acids. Germline-derived CDR1 and CDR2 are SGHRS and YFSETQ. Trimming removed 4 bases from V and 8 bases from J, with 18 bases in between.

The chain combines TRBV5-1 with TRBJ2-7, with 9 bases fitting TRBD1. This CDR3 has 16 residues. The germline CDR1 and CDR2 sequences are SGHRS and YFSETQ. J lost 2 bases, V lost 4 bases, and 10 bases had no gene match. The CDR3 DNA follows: TGCGCCAGCAGCCCTAACCGGGACAGGGCAACCTACGAGCAGTACTTC. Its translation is CASSPNRDRATYEQYF.

The CDR3 reads CASSLGDRDGETQYF. CDR3 sequence (DNA): TGCGCCAGCAGCTTGGGGGACAGGGATGGGGAGACCCAGTACTTC. V usage is TRBV5-1 and J usage is TRBJ2-5; 9 positions match TRBD1. Germline values: CDR1 SGHRS, CDR2 YFSETQ. The ends lost 0 bases at V and 5 bases at J; junction bases unmatched: 5. The CDR3 has 15 amino acids.

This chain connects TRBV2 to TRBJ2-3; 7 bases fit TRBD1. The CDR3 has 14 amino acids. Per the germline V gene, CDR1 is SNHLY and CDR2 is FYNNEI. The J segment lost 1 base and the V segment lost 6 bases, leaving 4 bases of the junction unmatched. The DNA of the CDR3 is TGTGCCAGCAGGCGAGGGGGCGGCACAGATACGCAGTATTTT. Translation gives CASRRGGGTDTQYF.

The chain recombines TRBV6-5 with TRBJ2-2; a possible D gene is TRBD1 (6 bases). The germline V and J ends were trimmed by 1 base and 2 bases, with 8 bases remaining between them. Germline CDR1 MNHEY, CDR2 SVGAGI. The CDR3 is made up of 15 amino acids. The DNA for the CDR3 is TGTGCCAGCAGTTACTTAGGGGGAAACACCGGGGAGCTGTTTTTT. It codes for CASSYLGGNTGELFF.

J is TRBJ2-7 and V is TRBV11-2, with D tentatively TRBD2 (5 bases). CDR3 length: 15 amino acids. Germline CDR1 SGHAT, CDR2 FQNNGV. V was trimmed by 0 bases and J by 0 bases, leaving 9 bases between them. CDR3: CASSLDGGFSYEQYF. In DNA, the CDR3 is TGTGCCAGCAGCTTAGATGGCGGGTTCTCCTACGAGCAGTACTTC.

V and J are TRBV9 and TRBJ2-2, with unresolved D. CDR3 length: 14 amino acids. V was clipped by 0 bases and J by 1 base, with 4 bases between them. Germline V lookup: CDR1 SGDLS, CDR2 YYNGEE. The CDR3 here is CASSVGQNTGELFF. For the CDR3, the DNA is TGTGCCAGCAGCGTAGGGCAGAACACCGGGGAGCTGTTTTTT.

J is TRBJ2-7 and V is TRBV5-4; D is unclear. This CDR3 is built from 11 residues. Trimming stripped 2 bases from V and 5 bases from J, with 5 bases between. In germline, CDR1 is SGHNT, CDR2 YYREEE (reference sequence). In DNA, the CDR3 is TGTGCCAGCAGCTTTATAAACGAGCAGTACTTC. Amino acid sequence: CASSFINEQYF.

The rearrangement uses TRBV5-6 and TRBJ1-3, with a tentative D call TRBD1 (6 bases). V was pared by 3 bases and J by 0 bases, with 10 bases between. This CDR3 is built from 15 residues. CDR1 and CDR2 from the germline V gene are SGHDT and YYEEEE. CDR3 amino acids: CASSYRASSGNTIYF. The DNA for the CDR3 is TGTGCCAGCAGCTACAGGGCCTCCTCTGGAAACACCATATATTTT.